This T cell receptor beta chain was documented in a study of cytomegalovirus exposure and HLA in healthy donors. In the study overall: Drawn from HLA-typed donors, 83 million or so unique TCRs were held in an early data release.

CDR1 is SGHNT, CDR2 YYREEE, per germline (reference sequence). V lost 4 bases to trimming and J lost 1 base; unmatched junction nucleotides: 7. CDR3 length equals 15 residues. Points on this clone: Its antigen is not known.

This PCR relied on a set of 60 Vbeta primers and 13 Jbeta primers. Using immunoSEQ multiplex PCR, the repertoire was profiled, and TCRdb retains in-frame clones only, with some absent. The table lists about 140,000 clones, about 80% of them singletons. Study-level results: TCR beta sequences numbering 15,000 to 20,000 were associated with HLA alleles at 0.05 false discovery rate in a later analysis. Earlier analysis looked at TCR beta V segments, and most were productive about 90% or about 30% of the time. The dataset shows that most TCR sequences were rare, while some public TCRs occurred in many donors.

The chain employs TRBV5-4 and TRBJ2-7; 8 bases are a match to TRBD2. This clonotype was obtained from a man aged 30-40 years in good health and CMV-seropositive. The specimen sequenced was PBMCs. The CDR3 nucleotides are TGTGCCAGCAGCGCGGGCTTAGCGGGATCCTACGAGCAGTACTTC. This sequence encodes CASSAGLAGSYEQYF.